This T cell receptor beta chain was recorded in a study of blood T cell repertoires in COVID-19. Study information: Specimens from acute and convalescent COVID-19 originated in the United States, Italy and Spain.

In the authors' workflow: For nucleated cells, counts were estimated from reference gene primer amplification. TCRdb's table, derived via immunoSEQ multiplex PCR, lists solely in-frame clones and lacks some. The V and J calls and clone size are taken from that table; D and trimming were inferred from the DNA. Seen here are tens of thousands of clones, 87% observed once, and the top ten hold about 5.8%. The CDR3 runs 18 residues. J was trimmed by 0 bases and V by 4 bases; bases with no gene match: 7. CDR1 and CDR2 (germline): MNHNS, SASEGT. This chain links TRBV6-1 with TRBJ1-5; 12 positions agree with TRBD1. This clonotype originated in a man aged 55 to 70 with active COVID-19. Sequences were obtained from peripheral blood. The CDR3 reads CASSGGTGGPYSNQPQHF. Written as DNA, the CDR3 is TGTGCCAGCAGTGGCGGGACAGGGGGCCCGTATAGCAATCAGCCCCAGCATTTT.